This T cell receptor (beta chain) was obtained from a study of response to subunit inactivated influenza vaccine (dated by TCRdb to the late 2010s). Some background on the complete study: The study used deep quantitative T cell receptor repertoire profiling to track responses to a trivalent subunit inactivated influenza vaccine. Here is what the overall study found, with its caveats: According to the authors, only a limited number of new T cells may be recruited by each seasonal influenza vaccination.

The receptor library was made with RT-PCR. TCRdb records Illumina HiSeq 2500 as the sequencer. The public reads were quality trimmed at Q25 with fastp and then assembled into clones with MiXCR by TCRdb, keeping productive beta chains. Rows are unified per CDR3 protein, each entry keeping the most common DNA and genes. In this sample the table shows about 700,000 distinct CDR3 sequences, 15% to 18% of which occur a single time. 11% of the sample is in the top ten clones. The CDR3 contains 14 residues, cysteine and phenylalanine counted. CDR3 DNA is the only sequence kept; it has 42 bases, read in frame from the first base. CDR1 and CDR2, looked up from the germline V gene, are SGHRS and YFSETQ. Cut back by 4 bases and 0 bases, the V and J ends lie 10 bases apart. This clonotype was seen repeatedly, ten times or more. Its cognate antigen has yet to be identified. Base qualities are missing; no much larger clone stands one base away.

The clonotype was recovered from a man aged 50-60 years who received an inactivated influenza vaccine. Donor details come from another sample of the same person, matched by shared clones. Sequenced here: PBMCs from blood, sampled 12 days after vaccination. The chain is made from TRBV5-1 and TRBJ2-5; a tentative D call is TRBD1 (6 bases match). The CDR3 has the sequence CASSNGQNQETQYF. The sequenced DNA is TGCGCCAGCAGCAACGGACAGAACCAAGAGACCCAGTACTTC.